These T cell receptor beta chains were read from a single sample in a study of patients and donors after allogeneic stem cell transplantation. One entry per CDR3 protein results from TCRdb running MiXCR on the RT-PCR reads. Found here are about a million distinct CDR3 sequences, roughly 18% of them singletons; the top ten hold around 6%. The sample consisted of blood, either unsorted or a sorted T cell fraction (not recorded which). These receptors were collected from a human donor who was either an allogeneic HSCT recipient or a stem cell or donor lymphocyte infusion donor (not recorded which). It is not recorded whose cells these are; they may come from a transplant donor. The CDR3 runs from the conserved cysteine through the conserved F or W. A D gene is named only where the DNA matches it firmly. Not every row has a clone size; where given, it reads once, few, many or a size class.

>many|TRBJ1-2|TRBV12-3/TRBV12-4|NA
CASSLGASNYGYTF
TGTGCCAGCAGTTTAGGTGCCAGTAACTATGGCTACACCTTC
>NA|TRBJ2-4|TRBV4-3|NA
CASSQGRGVAKNIQYF
TGCGCCAGCAGCCAAGGGAGGGGCGTAGCCAAAAACATTCAGTACTTC
>few|TRBJ2-2|TRBV7-9|TRBD1
CASSLPGQGPDTGELFF
TGTGCCAGCAGCTTACCGGGACAGGGTCCGGACACCGGGGAGCTGTTTTTT
>NA|TRBJ2-2|TRBV5-1|TRBD2
CASSIGTSNTGELFF
TGCGCCAGCAGCATCGGGACTAGCAACACCGGGGAGCTGTTTTTT
>NA|TRBJ2-1|TRBV24-1|NA
CATSDGPDEQFF
TGTGCCACCAGTGATGGCCCGGATGAGCAGTTCTTC
>few|TRBJ1-5|TRBV20-1|NA
CSARDRRRTLNQPQHF
TGCAGTGCTAGAGATCGCCGACGGACCTTAAATCAGCCCCAGCATTTT
>few|TRBJ1-1|TRBV20-1|TRBD1
CSALNRGGDTEAFF
TGCAGTGCCCTAAACAGGGGGGGAGACACTGAAGCTTTCTTT
>many|TRBJ1-1|TRBV12-3/TRBV12-4|NA
CASSPGQGSTEAFF
TGTGCCAGCAGTCCGGGACAAGGGAGCACTGAAGCTTTCTTT
>few|TRBJ1-5|TRBV5-1|NA
CASSPGKEDQPQHF
TGCGCCAGCAGCCCAGGGAAAGAGGATCAGCCCCAGCATTTT
>few|TRBJ2-5|TRBV4-1|NA
CASSQVGAGLETQYF
TGCGCCAGCAGCCAAGTTGGAGCGGGTTTGGAGACCCAGTACTTC
>many|TRBJ1-1|TRBV4-1|NA
CASSQRVGGAENTEAFF
TGCGCCAGCAGCCAGAGGGTAGGGGGGGCTGAGAACACTGAAGCTTTCTTT
>few|TRBJ2-5|TRBV20-1|NA
CSARDRVPQYF
TGCAGTGCTAGAGACAGGGTGCCCCAGTACTTC
>NA|TRBJ2-3|TRBV4-2|TRBD2
CASSQETRNGRVSYF
TGTGCCAGCAGCCAAGAGACAAGAAACGGGAGGGTCTCGTATTTT
>NA|TRBJ2-1|TRBV27|NA
CASSLYSYNEQFF
TGTGCCAGCAGTTTATACTCCTACAATGAGCAGTTCTTC
>few|TRBJ1-1|TRBV4-3|NA
CASSESRAPNTEAFF
TGCGCCAGCAGCGAATCCCGGGCCCCGAACACTGAAGCTTTCTTT
>few|TRBJ1-1|TRBV20-1|NA
CSARDPWQTEAFF
TGCAGTGCTAGAGATCCCTGGCAGACCGAAGCTTTCTTT
>NA|TRBJ2-7|TRBV5-5|TRBD1
CASSVAGGGYEQYF
TGTGCCAGCAGCGTGGCAGGGGGCGGGTACGAGCAGTACTTC
>few|TRBJ1-2|TRBV6-2/TRBV6-3|NA
CASRTPLGGYGYTF
TGTGCCAGCAGAACCCCCTTGGGTGGCTATGGCTACACCTTC
>NA|TRBJ1-5|TRBV7-2|NA
CASSFSQGGNQPQHF
TGTGCCAGCAGCTTTTCTCAAGGAGGCAATCAGCCCCAGCATTTT
>many|TRBJ1-2|TRBV12-3/TRBV12-4|TRBD1
CASSTSGGGYTF
TGTGCCAGCAGCACTTCAGGGGGCGGCTACACCTTC
>NA|TRBJ2-6|TRBV6-1|TRBD2
CASSPTSASSGANVLTF
TGTGCCAGCAGTCCGACTAGCGCCAGCTCTGGGGCCAACGTCCTGACTTTC
>few|TRBJ2-1|TRBV5-1|TRBD2
CASSRIAGGPTYNEQFF
TGCGCCAGCTCGCGGATAGCGGGAGGGCCTACTTACAATGAGCAGTTCTTC
>few|TRBJ2-3|TRBV5-1|TRBD2
CASSLAGRRTQYF
TGCGCCAGCAGCCTAGCGGGGAGGAGGACGCAGTATTTT
>NA|TRBJ1-6|TRBV25-1|TRBD1
CASSTGTGGRSPLHF
TGTGCCAGCAGTACCGGGACAGGGGGTCGGTCACCCCTCCACTTT
>few|TRBJ2-7|TRBV21-1|NA
CASSKLAPGEYF
TGTGCCAGCAGCAAATTGGCACCTGGGGAGTACTTC
>few|TRBJ2-7|TRBV6-2/TRBV6-3|TRBD2
CASSYSLAGGEQYF
TGTGCCAGCAGTTACTCACTAGCGGGAGGCGAGCAGTACTTC
>many|TRBJ2-7|TRBV12-3/TRBV12-4|NA
CASSLVRGHLQGQYF
TGTGCCAGCAGTTTGGTCCGGGGACACCTTCAAGGGCAGTACTTC
>few|TRBJ2-5|TRBV11-2|TRBD2
CASSLDSAGAGRETQYF
TGTGCCAGCAGCTTAGATTCGGCGGGAGCCGGTCGTGAGACCCAGTACTTC
>many|TRBJ2-7|TRBV5-6|TRBD1
CASSPPGQPLYEQYF
TGTGCCAGCAGCCCCCCGGGACAGCCTCTCTACGAGCAGTACTTC
>NA|TRBJ1-2|TRBV7-3|NA
CASSLTAEYTF
TGTGCCAGCAGCTTAACTGCGGAGTACACCTTC
>once|TRBJ2-2|TRBV19|NA
CASNHIATGRDSRELFF
TGTGCCAGTAACCATATAGCCACGGGTAGGGATTCCCGGGAGCTGTTTTTT
>few|TRBJ2-1|TRBV4-1|NA
CASYPWPGHAYNEQFF
TGCGCCAGCTATCCCTGGCCGGGACATGCCTACAATGAGCAGTTCTTC
>many|TRBJ2-3|TRBV6-1|NA
CASKKGGSTDTQYF
TGTGCCAGCAAAAAAGGTGGTAGCACAGATACGCAGTATTTT
>many|TRBJ1-5|TRBV12-3/TRBV12-4|NA
CASSLSSGFNQPQHF
TGTGCCAGCAGTTTATCATCGGGCTTCAATCAGCCCCAGCATTTT
>many|TRBJ2-3|TRBV24-1|NA
CATSDPGTSTDTQYF
TGTGCCACCAGTGACCCCGGGACTAGCACAGATACGCAGTATTTT
>NA|TRBJ1-2|TRBV6-2/TRBV6-3|TRBD1
CASRTGGYYGYTF
TGTGCCAGCAGAACAGGGGGTTACTACGGCTACACCTTC
>NA|TRBJ1-6|TRBV5-1|NA
CASSLDLKVSPLHF
TGCGCCAGCAGCTTGGACCTCAAGGTTTCACCCCTCCACTTT
>many|TRBJ2-3|TRBV4-2|NA
CASSMQGPPFDTDTQYF
TGTGCCAGCAGCATGCAGGGACCGCCATTTGACACAGATACGCAGTATTTT
>many|TRBJ2-7|TRBV6-5|NA
CASSYSTASYEQYF
TGTGCCAGCAGTTACTCGACTGCCTCCTACGAGCAGTACTTC
>NA|TRBJ2-3|TRBV4-3|NA
CASSLTGGLKGTDTQYF
TGCGCCAGCAGCCTCACAGGTGGGCTCAAGGGGACAGATACGCAGTATTTT
>NA|TRBJ2-1|TRBV5-1|TRBD2
CASSLPHRQRERDNEQFF
TGCGCCAGCAGCTTGCCCCACAGGCAGCGGGAAAGAGACAATGAGCAGTTCTTC
>few|TRBJ2-6|TRBV11-2|TRBD1
CASSFNGQAFSGANVLTF
TGTGCCAGCAGCTTTAACGGACAGGCCTTCTCTGGGGCCAACGTCCTGACTTTC
>NA|TRBJ2-7|TRBV5-1|TRBD1
CASSLEVTGTGSYEQYF
TGCGCCAGCAGCTTAGAAGTTACCGGGACAGGATCCTACGAGCAGTACTTC
>NA|TRBJ2-3|TRBV7-2|TRBD1
CASSLTRDRGTDTQYF
TGTGCCAGCAGCTTAACCCGGGACAGGGGCACAGATACGCAGTATTTT
>NA|TRBJ2-1|TRBV7-2|NA
CASSLAELVTNEQFF
TGTGCCAGCAGCTTAGCGGAACTAGTTACCAATGAGCAGTTCTTC